Sequencing of this T cell receptor beta chain was carried out in a study of vaccination and CD4 T cells after COVID-19. An Oncomine TCR Beta short-read assay was used to sequence the DNA from cultured CD4+ T cells. TCRdb analysed the PCR reads with MiXCR anew, one entry per CDR3 protein. Here the sample spans around 5,000 distinct CDR3 sequences, 46% being singletons. With respect to this clonotype: The antigen is undetermined.

Germline V lookup: CDR1 SNHLY, CDR2 FYNNEI. This CDR3 has 15 residues. V gave up 8 bases and J gave up 1 base, with 12 bases separating them. Treatment here: roughly 10-day PBMC culture with coronavirus spike peptide pools or control peptides (ViraFEST assay). Sample: CD4+ T cells from blood, cultured in vitro. The rearrangement joins TRBV2 to TRBJ1-6, with D possibly matching TRBD1 (5 bases). This receptor was obtained from a human donor who had recovered from COVID-19. The CDR3 loop is CASRGGGSYNSPLHF. The CDR3 nucleotides are TGTGCCAGCCGCGGCGGGGGGTCCTATAATTCACCCCTCCACTTT.